One and the same sample provided the 26 T cell receptor beta chains below, sequenced in a study of CXCR3-negative and CXCR3-positive naive CD8 T cells. Study-wide points: The study found more hydrophobic TRB CDR3s in CXCR3-positive naive cells than in CXCR3-negative naive cells.

UMI-labeled 5' RACE TRB cDNA libraries were prepared from the cells. TCRdb re-called the 5' RACE reads and shows each CDR3 protein once, DNA omitted. The sample is made up of around 160,000 distinct CDR3 sequences, and the top ten hold around 0.3% of it. These receptors lack a known antigen. Material for sequencing was naive CXCR3+ CD8+ T cells from blood. Described subset: CD45RO-CCR7+CD27+CD95- naive CD8+ T cells expressing CXCR3 (TNR3+). The receptors shown here come from a human donor in good health. Some clones in this sample may be carry-over from other donors' samples.

The rearrangement uses TRBV4-1 and TRBJ2-3. CDR1 MGHRA and CDR2 YSYEKL come from the germline V gene. This CDR3 region has 14 residues. CDR3 sequence reads: CASSQATATDTQYF.

This chain connects TRBV29-1 to TRBJ2-5; TCRdb gives TRBD1 as the D gene, but with no DNA this cannot be confirmed. The CDR3 spans 12 residues. Germline CDR1 SQVTM, CDR2 ANQGSEA. Here the CDR3 reads CSVDQGEETQYF. The whole variable domain, remainder taken from reference TRBV29-1 and TRBJ2-5, is SAVISQKPSRDICQRGTSLTIQCQVDSQVTMMFWYRQQPGQSLTLIATANQGSEATYESGFVIDKFPISRPNLTFSTLTVSNMSPEDSSIYLCSVDQGEETQYFGPGTRLLVL.

This chain links TRBV6-2 or TRBV6-3 with TRBJ2-3; the D call of TRBD1 rests on TCRdb alone, since no DNA is present to check it. The CDR3 extends over 16 amino acids. CDR1 and CDR2 from the germline V gene are MNHEY and SVGEGT. The CDR3 is CASINSGDSYTDTQYF.

This rearrangement joins TRBV5-1 to TRBJ2-7; TCRdb's D call, TRBD1, is unchecked because there is no DNA. Per germline, CDR1 SGHRS and CDR2 YFSETQ. The CDR3 extends over 14 amino acids. CDR3 sequence reads: CASSLVAPGYEQYF.

The V and J genes are TRBV7-9 and TRBJ2-7. Germline CDR1 is SEHNR and CDR2 is FQNEAQ (reference sequence). This CDR3 is 14 amino acids long. The CDR3 sequence is CASSSSTLSYEQYF.

The chain joins TRBV7-9 to TRBJ2-2; TCRdb calls TRBD1, which cannot be checked without DNA. Germline V CDR1 and CDR2: SEHNR, FQNEAQ (reference sequence). The CDR3 sequence is 17 residues long. The CDR3 here is CASSYPRQAANTGELFF.

The chain employs TRBV15 and TRBJ2-7; the TCRdb D gene call, TRBD1, has no DNA to confirm it. Germline loops: CDR1 LNHNV, CDR2 YYDKDF (reference sequence). The CDR3 runs to 17 residues. CDR3 protein: CATSSHLDGGRSYEQYF.

This rearrangement joins TRBV4-1 to TRBJ2-6; as DNA is missing, the TRBD1 call by TCRdb cannot be tested. The V gene's germline CDR1 is MGHRA and CDR2 YSYEKL. The CDR3 consists of 17 residues. The CDR3 region is CASSHRTGQGGANVLTF.

V is TRBV29-1 and J is TRBJ1-1; the D call of TRBD1 rests on TCRdb alone, since no DNA is present to check it. The germline V gene encodes CDR1 SQVTM and CDR2 ANQGSEA. The CDR3 spans 13 residues. Here the CDR3 reads CSALATLGTEAFF.

The genes are TRBV7-2 and TRBJ2-7; with no DNA, the TCRdb D assignment of TRBD1 cannot be verified. Germline CDR1 reads SGHTA; CDR2 reads FQGNSA. The CDR3 runs 12 residues. The CDR3 sequence is CASSFPQGLQYF. Full variable domain (outside the CDR3, taken from reference TRBV7-2 and TRBJ2-7): GAGVSQSPSNKVTEKGKDVELRCDPISGHTALYWYRQSLGQGLEFLIYFQGNSAPDKSGLPSDRFSAERTGGSVSTLTIQRTQQEDSAVYLCASSFPQGLQYFGPGTRLTVT.

This rearrangement joins TRBV11-3 to TRBJ2-5; TCRdb names TRBD1, which stays unverified in the absence of DNA. This CDR3 has 16 residues. Germline values: CDR1 SGHNT, CDR2 YENEEA. CDR3 in amino acids: CASSPWGGGRQETQYF.

This chain links TRBV23-1 with TRBJ2-3; TCRdb calls TRBD1, which cannot be checked without DNA. TRBV23-1 is classed as an ORF, of uncertain function. The CDR3 extends over 16 amino acids. The CDR3 region is CASSSPRGQATDTQYF.

CDR3 sequence: CASSPGPGQGESYYVQYF. J is TRBJ2-7 and V is TRBV7-6; TCRdb's D gene call, TRBD1, goes unchecked for lack of DNA. This CDR3 region has 18 residues. Germline loops: CDR1 SGHVS, CDR2 FNYEAQ.

This chain joins TRBV12-3 or TRBV12-4 and TRBJ2-7; the D call of TRBD1 rests on TCRdb alone, since no DNA is present to check it. This CDR3 comprises 17 residues. CDR3 loop: CASSLFLSSDRGYEQYF.

The rearrangement joins TRBV7-6 to TRBJ2-2; TCRdb names TRBD1, which stays unverified in the absence of DNA. This CDR3 has 17 amino acids. Germline assignment: CDR1 SGHVS and CDR2 FNYEAQ. CDR3 protein: CASSLVGAGGATGELFF. The full variable domain, completed using reference TRBV7-6 and TRBJ2-2, is GAGVSQSPRYKVTKRGQDVALRCDPISGHVSLYWYRQALGQGPEFLTYFNYEAQQDKSGLPNDRFSAERPEGSISTLTIQRTEQRDSAMYRCASSLVGAGGATGELFFGEGSRLTVL.

The rearrangement joins TRBV15 to TRBJ2-5; TCRdb names TRBD2, which stays unverified in the absence of DNA. CDR1 and CDR2 (germline): LNHNV, YYDKDF (reference sequence). The CDR3 runs to 17 residues. Here the CDR3 reads CATREIPGLADQETQYF.

The chain has TRBV6-2 or TRBV6-3 and TRBJ2-1; TCRdb selects TRBD1, and the lack of DNA leaves this call unchecked. Looked up from germline, CDR1 is MNHEY and CDR2 is SVGEGT. The CDR3 is 20 amino acids. The CDR3 region is CASSWVGATDSLGSYNEQFF.

V gene TRBV10-3 combines with J gene TRBJ2-7; TCRdb designates TRBD1, a call that cannot be tested without DNA. The CDR3 consists of 16 residues. Germline assignment: CDR1 ENHRY and CDR2 SYGVKD. Here the CDR3 reads CAISEPGTGTSYEQYF.

The V gene is TRBV7-9, the J gene TRBJ1-1. Per germline, CDR1 SEHNR and CDR2 FQNEAQ (reference sequence). This CDR3 spans 13 amino acids. The CDR3 spells CASSFPGNTEAFF.

CDR3 in amino acids: CASSLPLYEQYF. The J gene is TRBJ2-7, the V gene TRBV6-2 or TRBV6-3. The CDR3 consists of 12 residues. The germline CDR1 and CDR2 sequences are MNHEY and SVGEGT.

V is TRBV29-1 and J is TRBJ2-1; no DNA is available, so the TRBD2 call from TCRdb remains unchecked. Germline CDR1 and CDR2: SQVTM and ANQGSEA. The length of the CDR3 is 12 residues. The CDR3 sequence: CSVPGLASEQFF.

The V call is TRBV28, the J call TRBJ2-3; the TCRdb D gene call, TRBD2, has no DNA to confirm it. There are 14 residues in the CDR3. CDR1 and CDR2 (germline): MDHEN, SYDVKM. The CDR3 region is CGCSLLRESDTQYF.

CDR3 loop: CATSREVPGTGENEQFF. The chain employs TRBV15 and TRBJ2-1; there is no DNA to check the TCRdb D call of TRBD1. CDR1 and CDR2 (germline): LNHNV, YYDKDF (reference sequence). CDR3 size: 17 residues.

This chain connects TRBV7-6 to TRBJ2-3. CDR3 length: 16 residues. Germline V gene data show CDR1 as SGHVS and CDR2 as FNYEAQ. The CDR3 loop is CASSLAWQEPTDTQYF.

The CDR3 region is CASSSSGRSPYNEQFF. V usage is TRBV7-9 and J usage is TRBJ2-1; the TCRdb D gene call, TRBD2, has no DNA to confirm it. CDR1 SEHNR and CDR2 FQNEAQ come from the germline V gene (reference sequence). The CDR3 is 16 residues long.

This chain links TRBV29-1 with TRBJ2-2; the D call of TRBD1 rests on TCRdb alone, since no DNA is present to check it. The CDR3 runs to 14 residues. The germline V gene has CDR1 SQVTM and CDR2 ANQGSEA. The CDR3 loop reads CSVEGTAFTGELFF.